These 29 T cell receptor beta chains were sequenced from one sample in a study of cytomegalovirus exposure and HLA in healthy donors. Use of 60 Vbeta and 13 Jbeta primers characterized the PCR. Sequenced by immunoSEQ multiplex PCR; TCRdb stores in-frame clones only, minus some. The sample has about 99,000 clones, around 77% seen once. The sample was PBMCs. The source is a man between 40 and 49 years old in good health and CMV-seronegative.

The chain recombines TRBV11-2 with TRBJ2-7; tentatively, D is TRBD2 (6 bases). Trimming removed 1 base at V and 1 base at J, with 8 bases between. The CDR3 sequence is 14 residues long. CDR1 SGHAT and CDR2 FQNNGV come from the germline V gene. This CDR3 reads CASSLGGGSYEQYF. Written as DNA, the CDR3 is TGTGCCAGCAGCTTAGGTGGGGGGTCCTACGAGCAGTACTTC.

This clone has just a few counts. The chain links TRBV20-1 to TRBJ2-7; D might be TRBD1 (5 bases). The V gene lost 3 bases and the J gene lost 6 bases, with 9 bases spanning the gap. The CDR3 totals 11 residues. In germline, CDR1 is DFQATT, CDR2 SNEGSKA (reference sequence). The CDR3, as DNA: TGCAGTGCTAGTTCCCAGGGCGAGCAGTACTTC. Protein sequence: CSASSQGEQYF.

The rearrangement links TRBV6-6 to TRBJ2-7, with a possible D match to TRBD1 (5 bases). The CDR3 covers 15 residues. Germline CDR1 and CDR2: MNHNY and SVGAGI (reference sequence). V gave up 4 bases and J gave up 0 bases, with 13 bases separating them. Here the CDR3 reads CASSSRSTASYEQYF. The DNA for the CDR3 is TGTGCCAGCAGTTCGCGCTCGACAGCCTCCTACGAGCAGTACTTC.

J is TRBJ1-2 and V is TRBV7-2; 7 bases align to TRBD1. This CDR3 region has 15 residues. V was clipped by 5 bases and J by 6 bases; unmatched bases: 12. CDR1 is SGHTA, CDR2 FQGNSA, per germline. The DNA for the CDR3 is TGTGCCAGCAGCCGCGACAGGGCGATAGGGGATGGCTACACCTTC. This codes for CASSRDRAIGDGYTF.

This clone was seen only once. The chain combines TRBV6-1 with TRBJ2-2; 7 bases line up with TRBD1. V shed 2 bases, J shed 0 bases, and the junction held 6 bases outside the gene matches. CDR3 length: 17 residues. Germline CDR1 is MNHNS and CDR2 is SASEGT. The DNA for the CDR3 is TGTGCCAGCAGTGAATTTTCTCAGGGGGCGAACACCGGGGAGCTGTTTTTT. It specifies CASSEFSQGANTGELFF.

This clone was seen a handful of times. The chain carries TRBV2 and TRBJ1-1; D is ambiguous. The CDR3 extends over 12 amino acids. CDR1 and CDR2 (germline): SNHLY, FYNNEI. Trimming stripped 1 base from V and 7 bases from J, with 7 bases between. The CDR3 DNA reads as TGTGCCAGCAGTGAAGAGGAGTTTGAAGCTTTCTTT. The encoded protein is CASSEEEFEAFF. The variable domain in full, with the rest retrieved from reference TRBV2 and TRBJ1-1, is EPEVTQTPSHQVTQMGQEVILRCVPISNHLYFYWYRQILGQKVEFLVSFYNNEISEKSEIFDDQFSVERPDGSNFTLKIRSTKLEDSAMYFCASSEEEFEAFFGQGTRLTVV.

Concerning this clone itself: Other DNA sequences in the same sample also yield this CDR3. CDR3 sequence: CASSWGRTNEKLFF. CDR3 DNA sequence: TGCGCCAGCAGCTGGGGGCGAACTAATGAAAAACTGTTTTTT. The V and J genes are TRBV5-1 and TRBJ1-4; tentatively, D is TRBD1 (6 bases). The CDR3 spans 14 residues. The germline CDR1 and CDR2 sequences are SGHRS and YFSETQ. Trimming pared 3 bases from V and 1 base from J, leaving 7 bases between. The full variable domain, completed using reference TRBV5-1 and TRBJ1-4, is KAGVTQTPRYLIKTRGQQVTLSCSPISGHRSVSWYQQTPGQGLQFLFEYFSETQRNKGNFPGRFSGRQFSNSRSEMNVSTLELGDSALYLCASSWGRTNEKLFFGSGTQLSVL.

The V gene is TRBV5-1, the J gene TRBJ2-2, with D maybe TRBD1 (6 bases). From germline, CDR1 is SGHRS and CDR2 YFSETQ. The length of the CDR3 is 16 residues. With 0 bases removed from V and 3 bases from J, the gap between germline ends came to 12 bases. The CDR3 here is CASSLEFRTDTGELFF. CDR3 DNA sequence: TGCGCCAGCAGCTTGGAATTTCGGACAGACACCGGGGAGCTGTTTTTT.

This clone was detected once. V usage is TRBV7-2 and J usage is TRBJ1-2; 7 nucleotides match TRBD1. Trimming cost V 1 base and J 4 bases; bases outside gene matches: 12. This CDR3 has 17 residues. CDR1 and CDR2 from the germline V gene are SGHTA and FQGNSA. DNA of the CDR3: TGTGCCAGCAGCTTAGTTCAGCAGGGGGTAACGCGCTATGGCTACACCTTC. Its protein is CASSLVQQGVTRYGYTF.

The chain combines TRBV7-9 with TRBJ2-3, with D unresolved. V was pared by 0 bases and J by 2 bases, with 3 bases between. The CDR3 has 13 residues. The germline gives CDR1 SEHNR, CDR2 FQNEAQ (reference sequence). This chain's CDR3 is CASSLAATDTQYF. CDR3 DNA: TGTGCCAGCAGCTTAGCAGCCACAGATACGCAGTATTTT.

The CDR3 DNA reads as TGTGCCAGCAGTTACAGGTACAGGGATGGCTACACCTTC. Translating it yields CASSYRYRDGYTF. The chain carries TRBV6-5 and TRBJ1-2; perhaps TRBD1 as D (6 bases). V was trimmed by 2 bases and J by 6 bases, leaving 10 bases between them. This CDR3 contains 13 residues. Germline CDR1 is MNHEY and CDR2 is SVGAGI.

The chain carries TRBV6-5 and TRBJ2-4; TRBD2 matches 9 bases. Germline CDR1 is MNHEY and CDR2 is SVGAGI. V lost 6 bases and J lost 7; bases outside the gene matches: 10. The CDR3 has 15 residues. CDR3: CASSRSGGPGNIQYF. In nucleotides, the CDR3 is TGTGCCAGCAGCCGTAGCGGGGGCCCCGGGAACATTCAGTACTTC.

This clone was seen only a few times. V is TRBV27 and J is TRBJ1-1; maybe TRBD1 (5 bases). V shed 2 bases and J shed 1 base, with 11 bases lying between them. This CDR3 has 15 amino acids. Germline V gene lookup returns CDR1 MNHEY and CDR2 SMNVEV (reference sequence). CDR3 in amino acids: CASSLGAGTNTEAFF. The CDR3 DNA is TGTGCCAGCAGTTTAGGGGCGGGGACGAACACTGAAGCTTTCTTT.

The chain couples TRBV19 to TRBJ2-1; the D gene is possibly TRBD2 (6 bases). V was cut by 4 bases and J by 4 bases, with 14 bases left in between. CDR3 size: 15 residues. Germline lookup yields CDR1 LNHDA and CDR2 SQIVND (reference sequence). In nucleotides, the CDR3 is TGTGCCAGTAGTAGGGGAGGATTACTTTACAATGAGCAGTTCTTC. It encodes CASSRGGLLYNEQFF.

This clone was seen once. The chain combines TRBV28 with TRBJ1-3; the D is unclear. The V and J ends lost 6 bases and 0 bases respectively, with 6 bases between them. Germline CDR1 reads MDHEN; CDR2 reads SYDVKM. This CDR3 contains 13 residues. Here the CDR3 reads CASRSSSGNTIYF. DNA for the CDR3: TGTGCCAGCAGGTCGAGCTCTGGAAACACCATATATTTT.

V and J are TRBV10-3 and TRBJ2-1, with 10 bases matching TRBD1. The CDR3 length is 13 residues. The J segment lost 9 bases and the V segment lost 7 bases, leaving 6 bases of the junction unmatched. Germline assignment: CDR1 ENHRY and CDR2 SYGVKD. The CDR3 reads CAITGGQGSEQFF. CDR3 in DNA: TGTGCCATCACTGGGGGACAGGGGTCTGAGCAGTTCTTC.

About this clone itself: The DNA is omitted, as the CDR3 cannot be located on it reliably, and the CDR3 follows TCRdb's listing. The sample holds other DNA sequences that translate to the same CDR3. This chain connects TRBV18 to TRBJ2-2; the DNA was not used to check the table's D call, TRBD1. CDR1 and CDR2 (germline): KGHSH, LQKENI. With termini counted, the CDR3 has 16 amino acids. The CDR3 region is CASSPVGQGASGELFF.

The V and J genes are TRBV28 and TRBJ1-5, with TRBD1 matching over 9 bases. Germline lookup yields CDR1 MDHEN and CDR2 SYDVKM. There are 14 residues in the CDR3. V was clipped by 6 bases and J by 4 bases; unmatched bases: 4. In nucleotides, the CDR3 is TGTGCCAGCAGGCGACAGGGGGATAATCAGCCCCAGCATTTT. Translation: CASRRQGDNQPQHF.

This clone has more than one count but fewer than ten. This chain uses TRBV20-1 with TRBJ2-3, with a tentative D call TRBD2 (6 bases). The V gene's germline CDR1 is DFQATT and CDR2 SNEGSKA (reference sequence). With 5 bases removed from V and 11 bases from J, the gap between germline ends came to 14 bases. The CDR3 length is 11 residues. This CDR3 is CSAPAEGEQYF. For the CDR3, the DNA is TGCAGTGCTCCTGCGGAGGGCGAGCAGTATTTT.

The chain links TRBV5-1 to TRBJ1-1; TRBD1 matches 11 bases. Germline V CDR1 and CDR2: SGHRS, YFSETQ. The CDR3 is made up of 13 amino acids. The V segment lost 4 bases and the J segment 10 bases; nucleotides outside the gene matches: 6. The CDR3 loop reads CASSQGQGGGAFF. The DNA for the CDR3 is TGCGCCAGCAGCCAGGGACAGGGGGGGGGAGCTTTCTTT.

The CDR3 loop is CASSRYRESYEQYF. CDR3 bases: TGTGCCAGCAGCCGCTACAGGGAAAGCTACGAGCAGTACTTC. The chain joins TRBV7-2 to TRBJ2-7; TRBD1 is a possible D gene (6 bases). Germline loops: CDR1 SGHTA, CDR2 FQGNSA. Trimming cost V 5 bases and J 3 bases, with 14 bases left between them. The CDR3 covers 14 residues.

The rearrangement uses TRBV7-9 and TRBJ1-1; D is uncertain. Germline CDR1 is SEHNR and CDR2 is FQNEAQ (reference sequence). Between the trimmed V and J ends, which lost 2 bases and 1 base, there was a span of 5 bases. This CDR3 has 13 amino acids. CDR3 in DNA: TGTGCCAGCAGCTTAAGAGAGAACACTGAAGCTTTCTTT. Its translation is CASSLRENTEAFF.

This clone was detected once. This chain links TRBV5-1 with TRBJ2-5; TRBD1 agrees at 7 bases. J lost 5 bases, V lost 4 bases, and 8 bases had no gene match. The CDR3 extends over 14 amino acids. Germline V gene sequence: CDR1 SGHRS, CDR2 YFSETQ. The CDR3 sequence is CASSLETGKETQYF. For the CDR3, the DNA is TGCGCCAGCAGCCTGGAGACAGGGAAGGAGACCCAGTACTTC.

Only one count was recorded for this clone. V usage is TRBV27 and J usage is TRBJ2-1; TRBD2 matches at 15 bases. The CDR3 loop spans 17 amino acids. Losses at the gene ends were 5 bases for V and 7 bases for J; bases not matched to a gene: 9. CDR1 is MNHEY, CDR2 SMNVEV, per germline (reference sequence). The CDR3 reads CASSVPRTSGGVNEQFF. CDR3 DNA sequence: TGTGCCAGCAGTGTCCCGAGGACTAGCGGGGGGGTGAATGAGCAGTTCTTC.

The J gene is TRBJ2-1, the V gene TRBV27, with D maybe TRBD2 (5 bases). V lost 2 bases and J lost 1, with 9 bases in between. There are 15 residues in the CDR3. Germline CDR1 is MNHEY and CDR2 is SMNVEV (reference sequence). CDR3 sequence (DNA): TGTGCCAGCAGTTTAGGACTTCAGTCCTACAATGAGCAGTTCTTC. It yields the protein CASSLGLQSYNEQFF.

The chain links TRBV2 to TRBJ2-1; a weak D match, TRBD1 (5 bases). Germline lookup yields CDR1 SNHLY and CDR2 FYNNEI. The CDR3 is 14 amino acids. Trimming removed 11 bases from V and 7 bases from J, with 21 bases in between. The CDR3 loop reads CASKGSGSSNEQFF. The CDR3 bases are TGTGCCTCCAAGGGGTCAGGGTCCTCTAATGAGCAGTTCTTC.

In DNA form, the CDR3 reads TGCGCCAGCAGCACACAGGGGTTTGGCTACACCTTC. This gives the protein CASSTQGFGYTF. The V and J genes are TRBV5-1 and TRBJ1-2; 7 nucleotides match TRBD1. The CDR3 length is 12 residues. Per the germline V gene, CDR1 is SGHRS and CDR2 is YFSETQ. Trimming at V came to 4 bases and at J to 7 bases, leaving 4 bases not matched to a gene. Full variable domain (missing parts from reference TRBV5-1 and TRBJ1-2): KAGVTQTPRYLIKTRGQQVTLSCSPISGHRSVSWYQQTPGQGLQFLFEYFSETQRNKGNFPGRFSGRQFSNSRSEMNVSTLELGDSALYLCASSTQGFGYTFGSGTRLTVV.

For the CDR3, the DNA is TGTGCCAGCAGGCCGGCGGGGGGTTACTTTTCCTACGAGCAGTACTTC. It codes for CASRPAGGYFSYEQYF. The J gene is TRBJ2-7, the V gene TRBV28, with 8 bases lining up with TRBD2. CDR1 is MDHEN and CDR2 is SYDVKM in the germline V gene. V trimming: 6 bases; J trimming: 1 base; junction bases outside the gene matches: 11. The CDR3 covers 16 residues. The complete variable domain, with remaining parts taken from reference TRBV28 and TRBJ2-7, reads DVKVTQSSRYLVKRTGEKVFLECVQDMDHENMFWYRQDPGLGLRLIYFSYDVKMKEKGDIPEGYSVSREKKERFSLILESASTNQTSMYLCASRPAGGYFSYEQYFGPGTRLTVT.

This rearrangement joins TRBV18 to TRBJ2-7; weak D call: TRBD1 (6 bases). Germline assignment: CDR1 KGHSH and CDR2 LQKENI. V was cut by 2 bases and J by 13 bases, with 21 bases left in between. The CDR3 spans 14 residues. CDR3 amino acids: CASSPEQTGQPLYF. DNA of the CDR3: TGTGCCAGCTCACCAGAGCAAACCGGACAGCCTCTTTACTTC.